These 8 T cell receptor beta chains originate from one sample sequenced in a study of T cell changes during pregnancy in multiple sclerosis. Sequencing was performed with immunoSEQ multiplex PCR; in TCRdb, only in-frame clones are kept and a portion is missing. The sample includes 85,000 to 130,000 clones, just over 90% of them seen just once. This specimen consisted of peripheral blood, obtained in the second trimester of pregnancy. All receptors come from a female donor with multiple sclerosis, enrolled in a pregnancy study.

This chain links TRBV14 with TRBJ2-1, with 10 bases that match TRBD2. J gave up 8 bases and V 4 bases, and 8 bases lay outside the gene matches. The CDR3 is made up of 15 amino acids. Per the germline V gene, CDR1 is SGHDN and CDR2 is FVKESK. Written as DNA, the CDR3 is TGTGCCAGCAGCCCGGGGACTAGCGTAAGGGATGAGCAGTTCTTC. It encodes CASSPGTSVRDEQFF. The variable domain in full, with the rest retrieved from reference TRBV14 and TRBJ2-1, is EAGVTQFPSHSVIEKGQTVTLRCDPISGHDNLYWYRRVMGKEIKFLLHFVKESKQDESGMPNNRFLAERTGGTYSTLKVQPAELEDSGVYFCASSPGTSVRDEQFFGPGTRLTVL.

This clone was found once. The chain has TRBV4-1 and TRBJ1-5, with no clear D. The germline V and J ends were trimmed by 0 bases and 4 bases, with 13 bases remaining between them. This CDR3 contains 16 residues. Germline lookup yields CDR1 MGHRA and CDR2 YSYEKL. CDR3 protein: CASSQDSWVLNQPQHF. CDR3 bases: TGCGCCAGCAGCCAAGATAGCTGGGTCCTAAATCAGCCCCAGCATTTT.

CDR3 residues: CASSVDRGNEKLFF. The CDR3 DNA is TGTGCCAGCAGCGTGGACAGGGGAAATGAAAAACTGTTTTTT. This rearrangement joins TRBV2 to TRBJ1-4, with TRBD1 identical over 9 bases. Germline loops: CDR1 SNHLY, CDR2 FYNNEI. V trimming: 6 bases; J trimming: 5 bases; junction bases outside the gene matches: 4. The length of the CDR3 is 14 residues.

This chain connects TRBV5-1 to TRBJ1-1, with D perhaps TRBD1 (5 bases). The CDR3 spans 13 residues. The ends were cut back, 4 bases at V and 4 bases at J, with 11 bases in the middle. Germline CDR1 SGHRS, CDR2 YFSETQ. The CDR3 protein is CASSRGLGTEAFF. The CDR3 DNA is TGCGCCAGCAGCCGGGGGTTGGGCACTGAAGCTTTCTTT.

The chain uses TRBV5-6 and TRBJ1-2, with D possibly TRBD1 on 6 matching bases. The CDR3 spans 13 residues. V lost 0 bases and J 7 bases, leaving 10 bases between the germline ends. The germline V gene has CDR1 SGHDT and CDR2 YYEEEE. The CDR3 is CASSLVGAGGYTF. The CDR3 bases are TGTGCCAGCAGCTTGGTGGGGGCAGGTGGCTACACCTTC. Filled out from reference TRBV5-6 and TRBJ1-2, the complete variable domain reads DAGVTQSPTHLIKTRGQQVTLRCSPKSGHDTVSWYQQALGQGPQFIFQYYEEEERQRGNFPDRFSGHQFPNYSSELNVNALLLGDSALYLCASSLVGAGGYTFGSGTRLTVV.

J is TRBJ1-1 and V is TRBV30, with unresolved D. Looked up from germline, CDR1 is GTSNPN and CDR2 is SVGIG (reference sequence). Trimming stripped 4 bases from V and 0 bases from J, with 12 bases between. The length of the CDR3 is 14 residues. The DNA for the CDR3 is TGTGCCTGGAAATCCGAGCCTCTGAACACTGAAGCTTTCTTT. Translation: CAWKSEPLNTEAFF.

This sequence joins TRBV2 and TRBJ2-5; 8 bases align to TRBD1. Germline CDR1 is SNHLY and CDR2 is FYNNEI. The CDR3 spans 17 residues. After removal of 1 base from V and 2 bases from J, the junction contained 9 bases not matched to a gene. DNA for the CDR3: TGTGCCAGCAGTGAAGGCCTTACAGGGGGTAGGCAAGAGACCCAGTACTTC. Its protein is CASSEGLTGGRQETQYF.

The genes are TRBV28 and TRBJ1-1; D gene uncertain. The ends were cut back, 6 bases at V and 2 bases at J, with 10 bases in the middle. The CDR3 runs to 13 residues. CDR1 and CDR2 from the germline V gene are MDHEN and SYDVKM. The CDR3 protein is CASSLDANTEAFF. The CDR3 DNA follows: TGTGCCAGCAGCCTAGACGCCAACACTGAAGCTTTCTTT. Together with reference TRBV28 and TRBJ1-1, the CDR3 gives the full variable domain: DVKVTQSSRYLVKRTGEKVFLECVQDMDHENMFWYRQDPGLGLRLIYFSYDVKMKEKGDIPEGYSVSREKKERFSLILESASTNQTSMYLCASSLDANTEAFFGQGTRLTVV.